These 28 T cell receptor beta chains were all obtained from the same sample, sequenced in a study of T-cell reconstitution after alpha-beta-depleted transplantation in children. As it was prepared, the TCRbeta library received unique molecular identifiers. Using its own MiXCR run on the PCR reads, TCRdb lists one record per CDR3 protein. The sample lists almost 250,000 distinct CDR3 sequences, about 25% seen once, with more than 2% in the top ten. The sequencing used PBMCs, collected before TCRalphabeta/CD19-depleted stem cell transplant. These TCRs come from a girl aged 2 to 9 with Fanconi anemia, due to receive a stem cell transplant.

The table lists this clonotype with many counts. The V call is TRBV20-1, the J call TRBJ2-5; 8 nucleotides align to TRBD2. The CDR3 consists of 16 residues. The J segment lost 5 bases and the V segment lost 1 base, leaving 12 bases of the junction unmatched. Per germline, CDR1 DFQATT and CDR2 SNEGSKA (reference sequence). The CDR3: CSARGRRGASGETQYF. For the CDR3, the DNA is TGCAGTGCTAGAGGCCGACGTGGTGCTAGCGGGGAGACCCAGTACTTC.

This CDR3 is CASSVVLGSLNQPQHF. The CDR3 region has the DNA TGTGCCAGTAGCGTAGTCCTCGGGAGCCTCAATCAGCCCCAGCATTTT. The V and J genes are TRBV19 and TRBJ1-5; D remains ambiguous. This CDR3 has 16 residues. Looked up from germline, CDR1 is LNHDA and CDR2 is SQIVND (reference sequence). The germline V and J ends were trimmed by 6 bases and 3 bases, with 18 bases remaining between them.

This clonotype was recorded at least ten times. The rearrangement uses TRBV29-1 and TRBJ2-1; D ambiguous. The CDR3 length is 11 residues. In germline, CDR1 is SQVTM, CDR2 ANQGSEA. V was clipped by 0 bases and J by 9 bases, with 6 bases between them. The CDR3 bases are TGCAGCGTTGAAGAGGGTTTTGAGCAGTTCTTC. Its protein product is CSVEEGFEQFF.

This clonotype was counted between two and nine times. The chain uses TRBV6-2 or TRBV6-3 and TRBJ2-3, with D tentatively TRBD2 (5 bases). Germline loops: CDR1 MNHEY, CDR2 SVGEGT. With 5 bases removed from V and 5 bases from J, the gap between germline ends came to 11 bases. This CDR3 has 13 residues. The CDR3 here is CASSSSEVDTQYF. CDR3 DNA sequence: TGTGCCAGCAGTAGTAGCGAGGTAGATACGCAGTATTTT.

This chain uses TRBV20-1 with TRBJ1-1; the match to TRBD1 covers 7 bases. The trim removed 5 bases at V and 8 bases at J, leaving 14 bases unmatched. The CDR3 is 14 amino acids. Germline values: CDR1 DFQATT, CDR2 SNEGSKA (reference sequence). CDR3 in amino acids: CSAGRGTASPEAFF. The CDR3, as DNA: TGCAGTGCTGGAAGGGGGACAGCTTCTCCCGAAGCTTTCTTT.

This clonotype has ten or more counts. The CDR3 loop reads CASSLGGDNTGELFF. Written as DNA, the CDR3 is TGTGCCAGCAGTTTAGGCGGGGATAACACCGGGGAGCTGTTTTTT. The J gene is TRBJ2-2, the V gene TRBV12-3 or TRBV12-4, with a weak D call TRBD2 (6 bases). V was cut by 1 base and J by 2 bases, with 8 bases left in between. This CDR3 region has 15 residues.

V gene TRBV2 combines with J gene TRBJ2-7; unclear D gene. The length of the CDR3 is 13 residues. V lost 5 bases, J lost 4 bases, and 12 bases lay in between. CDR1 and CDR2 from the germline V gene are SNHLY and FYNNEI. CDR3 amino acids: CASSLRREYEQYF. The CDR3 nucleotides read TGTGCCAGCAGTCTTCGCAGAGAATACGAGCAGTACTTC.

This clonotype was counted between two and nine times. The chain links TRBV4-2 to TRBJ2-3; no clear D. The length of the CDR3 is 15 residues. CDR1 is LGHNA and CDR2 is YNFKEQ in the germline V gene. The ends were cut back, 1 base at V and 2 bases at J, with 10 bases in the middle. DNA for the CDR3: TGTGCCAGCAGCCAAGCAAACTTCGACACAGATACGCAGTATTTT. Residues: CASSQANFDTDTQYF.

This CDR3 is CASRREGGDTQYF. In DNA, the CDR3 is TGTGCCAGCCGCCGGGAGGGTGGAGATACGCAGTATTTT. The rearrangement links TRBV7-9 to TRBJ2-3; 8 nucleotides match TRBD2. Trimming took 8 bases from V and 5 from J; bases not matched to a gene: 6. The CDR3 is 13 amino acids. Germline V gives CDR1 SEHNR, CDR2 FQNEAQ (reference sequence).

This clonotype was recorded only once. The J gene is TRBJ2-2, the V gene TRBV6-5; 7 bases align to TRBD2. CDR1 is MNHEY, CDR2 SVGAGI, per germline. J was trimmed by 3 bases and V by 4 bases; bases with no gene match: 5. The CDR3 totals 15 residues. CDR3 DNA sequence: TGTGCCAGCAGTTCCCCTAGCGGAGACACCGGGGAGCTGTTTTTT. It encodes CASSSPSGDTGELFF.

The J gene is TRBJ2-1, the V gene TRBV29-1; TRBD2 might be the D (5 bases). The CDR3 covers 18 residues. V was pared by 4 bases and J by 0 bases, with 22 bases between. The germline gives CDR1 SQVTM, CDR2 ANQGSEA. The CDR3 DNA follows: TGCAGCGTTGGTCGTCTCTTACGGGGAAAGAGCTCCTACAATGAGCAGTTCTTC. Translated: CSVGRLLRGKSSYNEQFF.

The chain combines TRBV29-1 with TRBJ2-7, with D tentatively TRBD1 or TRBD2 (5 bases each). Germline loops: CDR1 SQVTM, CDR2 ANQGSEA. V was trimmed by 4 bases and J by 3 bases, leaving 13 bases between them. The CDR3 is 13 residues long. Here the CDR3 reads CSVAPGSGYEQYF. The DNA of the CDR3 is TGCAGCGTTGCCCCAGGGAGCGGCTACGAGCAGTACTTC.

This clonotype was observed a few times. The rearrangement joins TRBV12-3 or TRBV12-4 to TRBJ2-1; 10 nucleotides match TRBD2. V lost 5 bases to trimming and J lost 6 bases; unmatched junction nucleotides: 10. The CDR3 runs 16 residues. In DNA, the CDR3 is TGTGCCAGCAGTCCGACCGGGACTAGCGTTGGCAATGAGCAGTTCTTC. This codes for CASSPTGTSVGNEQFF.

The chain has TRBV15 and TRBJ2-7; D remains ambiguous. CDR3 length equals 15 residues. Trimming cost V 4 bases and J 5 bases, with 18 bases left between them. Looked up from germline, CDR1 is LNHNV and CDR2 is YYDKDF (reference sequence). The CDR3 DNA follows: TGTGCCACCAGCATAGACGCAGCCAAGGGTGACGAGCAGTACTTC. Amino acids: CATSIDAAKGDEQYF.

This clonotype showed up just a few times. This chain connects TRBV11-2 to TRBJ1-1; 7 bases align to TRBD1. This CDR3 has 15 residues. The junction had 10 bases not matched to a gene; V was cut back by 5 bases and J by 4 bases. Germline V gene sequence: CDR1 SGHAT, CDR2 FQNNGV. In DNA, the CDR3 is TGTGCCAGCAGCCGACGGACAGGCGGGGCCACTGAAGCTTTCTTT. This codes for CASSRRTGGATEAFF. Full variable domain (missing parts from reference TRBV11-2 and TRBJ1-1): EAGVAQSPRYKIIEKRQSVAFWCNPISGHATLYWYQQILGQGPKLLIQFQNNGVVDDSQLPKDRFSAERLKGVDSTLKIQPAKLEDSAVYLCASSRRTGGATEAFFGQGTRLTVV.

This clonotype was observed many times. The chain combines TRBV4-1 with TRBJ2-1; D remains ambiguous. The germline gives CDR1 MGHRA, CDR2 YSYEKL. Between the trimmed V and J ends, which lost 8 bases and 10 bases, there was a span of 12 bases. There are 11 residues in the CDR3. DNA of the CDR3: TGCGCCAGCCGCCGACTGCACGAGCAGTTCTTC. As protein: CASRRLHEQFF.

Many counts were recorded for this clonotype. The V and J genes are TRBV12-3 or TRBV12-4 and TRBJ2-5; 9 bases agree with TRBD1. The CDR3 totals 16 residues. With 5 bases clipped from V and 5 bases from J, the junction kept 12 bases outside the gene matches. The CDR3 here is CASSDTGTGFGETQYF. The DNA for the CDR3 is TGTGCCAGCAGTGATACCGGGACAGGGTTCGGTGAGACCCAGTACTTC.

This chain joins TRBV29-1 and TRBJ2-7, with TRBD1 as a possible D gene (5 bases). Per the germline V gene, CDR1 is SQVTM and CDR2 is ANQGSEA. CDR3 size: 15 residues. With 7 bases removed from V and 3 bases from J, the gap between germline ends came to 22 bases. DNA of the CDR3: TGCAGCGCTTCTCGGTGGGCAGGGCGGCTCTACGAGCAGTACTTC. Translated, it gives CSASRWAGRLYEQYF.

This rearrangement joins TRBV6-4 to TRBJ2-7, with TRBD2 matching over 7 bases. Germline values: CDR1 MRHNA, CDR2 SNTAGT. This CDR3 contains 18 residues. Trimming took 2 bases from V and 3 from J; bases not matched to a gene: 16. DNA of the CDR3: TGTGCCAGCAGTGACCTTAAGGGCACTAGCGCTGATTACTACGAGCAGTACTTC. It yields the protein CASSDLKGTSADYYEQYF.

The CDR3 bases are TGTGCCAGCAGTTACCTAGCGGAGTTAACAGATACGCAGTATTTT. It codes for CASSYLAELTDTQYF. The chain employs TRBV28 and TRBJ2-3; 7 nucleotides agree with TRBD2. V gave up 4 bases and J gave up 3 bases; unmatched junction bases: 7. CDR1 and CDR2 (germline): MDHEN, SYDVKM. The CDR3 runs to 15 residues.

This clonotype was seen ten or more times. This sequence joins TRBV29-1 and TRBJ2-5; TRBD2 matches 12 bases. Per germline, CDR1 SQVTM and CDR2 ANQGSEA. This CDR3 comprises 17 residues. The V segment lost 1 base and the J segment 4 bases; nucleotides outside the gene matches: 10. The CDR3 region has the DNA TGCAGCGTTGAAGGGGAAATACTAGCGGGGGGAGTAGAGACCCAGTACTTC. It translates to CSVEGEILAGGVETQYF. Using reference TRBV29-1 and TRBJ2-5 for the parts outside the CDR3, the full variable domain is SAVISQKPSRDICQRGTSLTIQCQVDSQVTMMFWYRQQPGQSLTLIATANQGSEATYESGFVIDKFPISRPNLTFSTLTVSNMSPEDSSIYLCSVEGEILAGGVETQYFGPGTRLLVL.

This clonotype was seen many times. The V gene is TRBV28, the J gene TRBJ1-2; D gene unclear. The CDR3 is 15 residues long. CDR1 is MDHEN, CDR2 SYDVKM, per germline. Trimming stripped 7 bases from V and 4 bases from J, with 19 bases between. The CDR3 DNA is TGTGCCAGCAATACCATCATACCCCTCCTCTATGGCTACACCTTC. It translates to CASNTIIPLLYGYTF.

This clonotype was observed at least ten times. The chain employs TRBV29-1 and TRBJ1-2; unclear D gene. The CDR3 sequence is 14 residues long. CDR1 SQVTM and CDR2 ANQGSEA come from the germline V gene. V lost 0 bases and J lost 4, with 12 bases in between. CDR3 amino acids: CSVEEPSLGYGYTF. The CDR3 nucleotides read TGCAGCGTTGAAGAACCCAGTCTGGGCTATGGCTACACCTTC.

This clonotype has a count of ten or more. The CDR3 spells CASSRTGTSVNEQFF. The CDR3 DNA is TGTGCCAGCAGTCGAACCGGGACTAGCGTCAATGAGCAGTTCTTC. The chain couples TRBV7-9 to TRBJ2-1, with 10 bases aligning to TRBD2. CDR3 length: 15 amino acids. The junction had 8 bases not matched to a gene; V was cut back by 6 bases and J by 6 bases. Germline-derived CDR1 and CDR2 are SEHNR and FQNEAQ (reference sequence).

The gene calls are TRBV30 and TRBJ1-5, with 8 bases aligning to TRBD1. CDR1 and CDR2 from the germline V gene are GTSNPN and SVGIG (reference sequence). The junction had 7 bases not matched to a gene; V was cut back by 2 bases and J by 1 base. This CDR3 has 16 residues. The CDR3 nucleotides are TGTGCCTGGAGTAGACAGGGGAGGGTCAGCAATCAGCCCCAGCATTTT. It specifies CAWSRQGRVSNQPQHF.

This clonotype was counted many times. The chain uses TRBV9 and TRBJ1-5; D is ambiguous. This CDR3 has 16 residues. The germline V gene has CDR1 SGDLS and CDR2 YYNGEE. Trimming cost V 5 bases and J 3 bases, with 18 bases left between them. The CDR3 region is CASRASLTGPNQPQHF. CDR3 coding DNA: TGTGCCAGCAGAGCCTCACTCACGGGCCCCAATCAGCCCCAGCATTTT.

This clonotype appeared many times. The chain links TRBV29-1 to TRBJ2-1; no reliable D call. V was shortened by 3 bases and J by 3 bases, with 12 bases between the two germline ends. The CDR3 sequence is 14 residues long. Germline CDR1 reads SQVTM; CDR2 reads ANQGSEA. CDR3 amino acids: CSVEWRADYNEQFF. DNA for the CDR3: TGCAGCGTTGAGTGGCGCGCAGACTACAATGAGCAGTTCTTC.

This clonotype was observed at least ten times. CDR3 region: CASSYELGQPQYTF. In nucleotides, the CDR3 is TGTGCCAGCAGTTACGAATTGGGACAGCCGCAATACACCTTC. The genes are TRBV6-5 and TRBJ1-2, with TRBD1 identical over 7 bases. The CDR3 spans 14 residues. Germline V gene data show CDR1 as MNHEY and CDR2 as SVGAGI. The V gene end was trimmed by 2 bases and the J gene end by 11 bases; junction bases not matched to a gene: 11.